The 9 T cell receptor beta chains given below trace back to one sample, sequenced in a study of graft-versus-host responses after intestinal transplantation. Sequenced by immunoSEQ multiplex PCR; TCRdb stores in-frame clones only, minus some. Of 29,000 or so clones in the sample, 85% to 95% are singletons; the top ten hold 0.6% to 0.75%. Sequencing was performed on PBMCs, taken just over 65 days after intestinal transplant. The receptors here all came from a human patient who received an intestinal transplant, so some T cells may come from the graft donor.

V and J are TRBV9 and TRBJ2-5; 9 bases align to TRBD2. The length of the CDR3 is 14 residues. Germline-derived CDR1 and CDR2 are SGDLS and YYNGEE. With 4 bases clipped from V and 5 bases from J, the junction kept 6 bases outside the gene matches. CDR3 sequence reads: CASSTAGGQETQYF. CDR3 nucleotide sequence: TGTGCCAGCAGCACCGCGGGGGGGCAGGAGACCCAGTACTTC. Full variable domain (remainder filled in from reference TRBV9 and TRBJ2-5): DSGVTQTPKHLITATGQRVTLRCSPRSGDLSVYWYQQSLDQGLQFLIQYYNGEERAKGNILERFSAQQFPDLHSELNLSSLELGDSALYFCASSTAGGQETQYFGPGTRLLVL.

The V call is TRBV4-1, the J call TRBJ1-5; D gene uncertain. Trimming shortened V by 6 bases and J by 7 bases, and 25 bases separated the two germline ends. The germline gives CDR1 MGHRA, CDR2 YSYEKL. The CDR3 runs 17 residues. CDR3 nucleotide sequence: TGCGCCAGCAGTCAATTTCCGCCGGGCCTGAAATGGCAGCCCCAGCATTTT. It specifies CASSQFPPGLKWQPQHF.

This rearrangement joins TRBV7-8 to TRBJ1-2; 7 nucleotides match TRBD1. Germline CDR1 reads SGHVS; CDR2 reads FQNEAQ. After removal of 3 bases from V and 8 bases from J, the junction contained 9 bases not matched to a gene. The CDR3 runs 14 residues. The CDR3 region has the DNA TGTGCCAGCAGCTTCAGGGGGGGCGCGGACGGCTACACCTTC. It encodes CASSFRGGADGYTF.

The J gene is TRBJ2-1, the V gene TRBV6-5, with D unresolved. Trimming removed 2 bases at V and 3 bases at J, with 8 bases between. The CDR3 sequence is 14 residues long. Germline V CDR1 and CDR2: MNHEY, SVGAGI. Here the CDR3 DNA reads TGTGCCAGCAGTTACGGAGACAACTACAATGAGCAGTTCTTC. It is translated as CASSYGDNYNEQFF.

The CDR3 DNA reads as TGTGCCAGCATCCGTAGCGGGAGTGACAATGAGCAGTTCTTC. Encoded protein: CASIRSGSDNEQFF. This sequence joins TRBV5-4 and TRBJ2-1, with 9 bases matching TRBD2. The V segment lost 6 bases and the J segment 5 bases; nucleotides outside the gene matches: 6. This CDR3 is 14 amino acids long. Germline V lookup: CDR1 SGHNT, CDR2 YYREEE (reference sequence).

The rearrangement uses TRBV6-1 and TRBJ2-2; D unresolved. V lost 1 base, J lost 3 bases, and 9 bases lay in between. Germline loops: CDR1 MNHNS, CDR2 SASEGT. This CDR3 region has 15 residues. The CDR3 region has the DNA TGTGCCAGCAGTGAAGGTGGGTCGGACACCGGGGAGCTGTTTTTT. Its translation: CASSEGGSDTGELFF.

This clone was detected once. The genes are TRBV19 and TRBJ2-7, with TRBD2 matching over 8 bases. Losses at the gene ends were 5 bases for V and 4 bases for J; bases not matched to a gene: 7. CDR3 length: 14 residues. Germline V gives CDR1 LNHDA, CDR2 SQIVND (reference sequence). CDR3 sequence (DNA): TGTGCCAGTAGTTGGTCAGCGGGAGAATACGAGCAGTACTTC. Its translation: CASSWSAGEYEQYF.

This sequence joins TRBV6-5 and TRBJ2-6, with D hard to call. The CDR3 extends over 13 amino acids. Germline CDR1 and CDR2: MNHEY and SVGAGI. V was pared by 6 bases and J by 0 bases, with 3 bases between. The CDR3 DNA is TGTGCCAGCAGCCTCTCTGGGGCCAACGTCCTGACTTTC. This gives the protein CASSLSGANVLTF.

This chain connects TRBV10-1 to TRBJ1-5; TRBD1 matches at 9 bases. The CDR3 has 15 amino acids. J was trimmed by 7 bases and V by 2 bases; bases with no gene match: 6. CDR1 and CDR2 (germline): WNHNN, SYGVQD (reference sequence). The CDR3 is CASSEETGGGQPQHF. The CDR3 DNA follows: TGCGCCAGCAGTGAGGAGACAGGGGGAGGACAGCCCCAGCATTTT.